A single sample gave rise to the 8 T cell receptor beta chains below, sequenced in a study of response to subunit inactivated influenza vaccine. Via MiXCR, TCRdb re-called the RT-PCR reads, giving one row per CDR3 protein. The data hold approximately 680,000 distinct CDR3 sequences, with 15% to 18% observed a single time. The source material was PBMCs from blood, sampled about 12 days after vaccination. Receptors originate from a man between 45 and 60 years old who received an inactivated influenza vaccine.

The chain combines TRBV6-1 with TRBJ1-1, with 7 bases matching TRBD1. Germline V gene sequence: CDR1 MNHNS, CDR2 SASEGT. This CDR3 is built from 16 residues. Trimming at V came to 7 bases and at J to 1 base, leaving 12 bases not matched to a gene. The CDR3 DNA reads TGTGCCAGCACCCCCACGCCGGGACAGAGGAACACTGAAGCTTTCTTT. It translates to CASTPTPGQRNTEAFF.

This clonotype was found many times. The chain has TRBV5-5 and TRBJ2-5; TRBD1 agrees at 7 bases. The CDR3 is 14 amino acids. Trimming at V came to 3 bases and at J to 1 base, leaving 3 bases not matched to a gene. CDR1 and CDR2 (germline): SGHKS, YYEKEE (reference sequence). CDR3 loop: CASSSGQLQETQYF. In DNA, the CDR3 is TGTGCCAGCAGCTCGGGACAGCTCCAAGAGACCCAGTACTTC.

This chain joins TRBV5-6 and TRBJ2-2; no clear D gene. V shed 2 bases and J shed 6 bases, with 8 bases lying between them. The CDR3 length is 13 residues. Germline assignment: CDR1 SGHDT and CDR2 YYEEEE. The DNA for the CDR3 is TGTGCCAGCAGCTTAAGTTTTTCCGGGGAGCTGTTTTTT. This gives the protein CASSLSFSGELFF.

This clonotype occurred a few times. V usage is TRBV7-2 and J usage is TRBJ2-7; TRBD1 matches at 7 bases. The germline CDR1 and CDR2 sequences are SGHTA and FQGNSA. Germline trimming cut 4 bases from V and 3 bases from J; bases unmatched to any gene: 9. CDR3 size: 15 residues. CDR3 bases: TGTGCCAGCAGCTCCCCCGACAGGGTTGGCTACGAGCAGTACTTC. It codes for CASSSPDRVGYEQYF. Looking up the rest from reference TRBV7-2 and TRBJ2-7 gives the full variable domain: GAGVSQSPSNKVTEKGKDVELRCDPISGHTALYWYRQSLGQGLEFLIYFQGNSAPDKSGLPSDRFSAERTGGSVSTLTIQRTQQEDSAVYLCASSSPDRVGYEQYFGPGTRLTVT.

This sequence joins TRBV29-1 and TRBJ2-3; no definite D call. Germline V gene data show CDR1 as SQVTM and CDR2 as ANQGSEA. V was shortened by 2 bases and J by 4 bases, with 7 bases between the two germline ends. This CDR3 has 12 amino acids. CDR3 in amino acids: CSVEMFSDTQYF. For the CDR3, the DNA is TGCAGCGTTGAAATGTTTTCAGATACGCAGTATTTT.

The J gene is TRBJ2-7, the V gene TRBV5-6; TRBD2 matches at 8 bases. The CDR3 runs 14 residues. V shed 3 bases and J 5 bases; nucleotides not matched to a gene: 7. Germline-derived CDR1 and CDR2 are SGHDT and YYEEEE. The CDR3: CASSYGIAGNEQYF. In DNA, the CDR3 is TGTGCCAGCAGCTACGGGATAGCGGGGAACGAGCAGTACTTC. Based on the CDR3 plus reference TRBV5-6 and TRBJ2-7, the full variable domain is DAGVTQSPTHLIKTRGQQVTLRCSPKSGHDTVSWYQQALGQGPQFIFQYYEEEERQRGNFPDRFSGHQFPNYSSELNVNALLLGDSALYLCASSYGIAGNEQYFGPGTRLTVT.

This chain connects TRBV5-1 to TRBJ2-4, with D possibly being TRBD1 or TRBD2 (6 bases each). CDR1 and CDR2 (germline): SGHRS, YFSETQ. Trimming pared 7 bases from V and 5 bases from J, leaving 13 bases between. CDR3 size: 13 residues. The CDR3 region has the DNA TGCGCCAGCGGAGGGGGAGAAGAAAACATTCAGTACTTC. Its protein product is CASGGGEENIQYF.

The chain carries TRBV7-2 and TRBJ2-5; D is uncertain. Germline lookup yields CDR1 SGHTA and CDR2 FQGNSA. The CDR3 extends over 17 amino acids. The ends were cut back, 1 base at V and 3 bases at J, with 18 bases in the middle. This CDR3 is CASSLVPDPPGEETQYF. As DNA, the CDR3 is TGTGCCAGCAGCTTAGTTCCGGACCCCCCCGGAGAAGAGACCCAGTACTTC.